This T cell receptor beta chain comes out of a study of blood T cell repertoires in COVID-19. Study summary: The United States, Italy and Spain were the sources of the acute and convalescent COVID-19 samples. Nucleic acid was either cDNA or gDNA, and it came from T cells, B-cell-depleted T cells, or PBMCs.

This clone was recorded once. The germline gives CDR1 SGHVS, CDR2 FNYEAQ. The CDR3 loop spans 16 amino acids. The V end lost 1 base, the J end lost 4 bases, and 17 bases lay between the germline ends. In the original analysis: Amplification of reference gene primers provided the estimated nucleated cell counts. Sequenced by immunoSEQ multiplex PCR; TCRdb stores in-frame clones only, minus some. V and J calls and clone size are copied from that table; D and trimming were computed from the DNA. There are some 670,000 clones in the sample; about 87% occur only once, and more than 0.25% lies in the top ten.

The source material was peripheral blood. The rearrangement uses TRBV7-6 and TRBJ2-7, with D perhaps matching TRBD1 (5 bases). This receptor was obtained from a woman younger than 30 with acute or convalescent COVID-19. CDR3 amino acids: CASSLEGGASPYEQYF. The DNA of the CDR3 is TGTGCCAGCAGCTTAGAAGGTGGGGCGTCGCCGTACGAGCAGTACTTC.